This TCR beta chain appears in the sequencing data of a study of OX40 agonist ivuxolimab in advanced cancers. This table comes from immunoSEQ multiplex PCR, and its TCRdb copy is limited to in-frame clones, with some not included. The sample lists 66,000 or so clones, more than 70% occurring once. This clonotype was sampled from an adult with an advanced solid tumor such as melanoma, head and neck, liver or kidney cancer. The sequencing here drew on CD4+ or CD8+ T cells sorted from blood, taken in a trial of the OX40 agonist ivuxolimab.

CDR3 sequence: CASSSGRGQETQYF. CDR3 coding DNA: TGCGCCAGCAGCTCGGGGAGGGGCCAAGAGACCCAGTACTTC. This chain links TRBV5-1 with TRBJ2-5; 7 bases agree with TRBD2. V lost 3 bases, J lost 1 base, and 3 bases stayed unmatched. This CDR3 region has 14 residues. Germline values: CDR1 SGHRS, CDR2 YFSETQ. The entire variable domain, with the rest obtained from reference TRBV5-1 and TRBJ2-5, is as follows: KAGVTQTPRYLIKTRGQQVTLSCSPISGHRSVSWYQQTPGQGLQFLFEYFSETQRNKGNFPGRFSGRQFSNSRSEMNVSTLELGDSALYLCASSSGRGQETQYFGPGTRLLVL.